Listed here is a single TCR beta chain. No cognate antigen has been identified for it. No quality values exist for individual bases; no much larger clone is one base distant. Whole blood was collected in K2EDTA tubes by collaborating institutions according to the institutions' own protocols. For TCRbeta analysis, collaborators shipped samples in one of three forms: frozen whole blood, isolated PBMCs, or DNA extracted from either of those sample types. The entry originates in a study of blood T cell repertoires in COVID-19 (dated by TCRdb to 2018 to 2020). Background for the entire study: Collaborator samples came from the United States, Italy and Spain and covered acute and convalescent phases of COVID-19. The material from the prospective study consisted of cDNA or gDNA derived from T cells, B-cell-depleted T cells, or PBMCs. Subjects who had been exposed to COVID-19, were actively infected with it, or had recovered from it provided the deeply sampled blood TCRbeta repertoires that made up the dataset. The repertoires were released in a freely available public database intended as a resource for research on the immune response to SARS-CoV-2. Samples came from the ongoing ImmuneRACE study (first 160 participants) plus 1,254 subjects from 6 global collaborators. Nearly every sample came with metadata listing a de-identified subject ID, COVID-19 status, age in years and sex. HLA class I and class II types, where available, came from metadata supplied by the sample provider rather than from assay-based typing. Broad study findings and their caveats: Clinical and demographic metadata were provided uncurated, with the amount varying by source and participant.

Based on the germline V gene, the CDR1 and CDR2 sequences are LGHNA and YNFKEQ. The CDR3 contains 15 residues, cysteine and phenylalanine counted. Of all the DNA, just the CDR3 is kept, 45 bases in frame from base 1. The germline ends are 19 bases apart after V is trimmed by 8 bases and J by 5 bases. The immunoSEQ Assay, a bias-controlled multiplex PCR, was used to amplify TCRbeta CDR3 regions from genomic DNA. In the paper's pipeline: Nucleated cell counts per sample were estimated from amplification of reference gene primers within the assay. Sequence reads were collapsed and filtered to measure the absolute abundance of every unique TCRbeta CDR3 rearrangement. Productive Simpson clonality was computed per sample as the square root of Simpson's diversity index over productive rearrangements. The source is immuneACCESS, and TCRdb retained only in-frame sequences with V and J called. Part of the clones is not carried over; for the studies checked, unresolved V genes explain less than half of this, and the remainder is unexplained. Clonal size and the V and J genes are those of that table, whereas D and trimming came from the DNA. Here the sample has some 110,000 clones; roughly 80% occur a single time. The top ten clonotypes cover 2.5% to 3% of the sample.

This sequence was found in a man aged 45-65 years with acute or convalescent COVID-19. Sequenced material: peripheral blood. In this chain, TRBV4-2 is recombined with TRBJ2-4, with TRBD1 tentatively as D gene (6 bases match). The nucleotides are TGTGCCAGCGGGGCGGCAGGGGTGTTTGAAAACATTCAGTACTTC. It translates as CASGAAGVFENIQYF.